The sample holds a few counts of the clone carrying this T cell receptor (beta chain). At one end the junction does not follow the germline gene, possibly because of a read error. The CDR3 totals 15 residues. Germline loops: CDR1 LGHNA, CDR2 YSLEER. This sample was taken from a study of neurological immune-mediated disorders. TCRdb fed the 5' RACE reads into MiXCR, producing one record per CDR3 protein. The sample lists more than 45,000 distinct CDR3 sequences, around 3.4% occurring once. This sequence joins TRBV4-3 and TRBJ1-6, with D perhaps matching TRBD1 (6 bases). The receptor comes from a woman aged 30 to 39 with multiple sclerosis. The sample taken for sequencing was PBMCs. This CDR3 reads CASSQDFGGSGSLNF. CDR3 bases: TGCGCCAGCAGCCAAGATTTCGGGGGCTCAGGATCCCTCAACTTT.